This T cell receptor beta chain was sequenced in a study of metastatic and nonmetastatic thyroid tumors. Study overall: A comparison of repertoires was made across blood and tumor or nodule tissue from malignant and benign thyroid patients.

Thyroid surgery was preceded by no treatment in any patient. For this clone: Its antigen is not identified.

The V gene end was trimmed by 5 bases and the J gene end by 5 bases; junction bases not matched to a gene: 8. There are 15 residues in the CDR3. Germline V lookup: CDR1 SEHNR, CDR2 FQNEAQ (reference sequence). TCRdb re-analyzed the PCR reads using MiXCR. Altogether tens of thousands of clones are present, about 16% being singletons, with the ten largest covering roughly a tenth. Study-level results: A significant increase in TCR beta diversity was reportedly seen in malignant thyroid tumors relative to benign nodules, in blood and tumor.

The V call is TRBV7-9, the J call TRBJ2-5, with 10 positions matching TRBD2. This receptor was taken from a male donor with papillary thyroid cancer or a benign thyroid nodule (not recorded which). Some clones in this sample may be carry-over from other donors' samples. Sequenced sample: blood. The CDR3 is CASSAGLALTETQYF. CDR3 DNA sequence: TGTGCCAGCAGCGCGGGACTAGCGTTGACCGAGACCCAGTACTTC.